This passage covers 25 T cell receptor beta chains from one sample sequenced in a study of shared clonotypes between healthy human individuals. Terminally differentiated effector memory CD45RA+ cells were excluded from the naive CD8 cells, which were CD45RO-negative and positively selected for CCR7. Sequencing used immunoSEQ multiplex PCR; TCRdb keeps in-frame clones, though not all of them. This table has approximately 2,200,000 clones, about 92% appearing once. Sequenced: naive CD8+ T cells from PBMCs. Receptors originate from a man younger than 30 in good health. Some clones in this sample may be carry-over from other donors' samples.

This clone was counted once. This CDR3 is also generated by other DNA sequences in the sample. This rearrangement joins TRBV28 to TRBJ2-5, with a possible D match to TRBD2 (5 bases). CDR1 MDHEN and CDR2 SYDVKM come from the germline V gene. The CDR3 covers 13 residues. The V and J ends lost 5 bases and 2 bases respectively, with 9 bases between them. CDR3 amino acids: CASSPRGQETQYF. CDR3 in DNA: TGTGCCAGCAGTCCCCGGGGTCAAGAGACCCAGTACTTC.

V usage is TRBV7-8 and J usage is TRBJ2-3; D perhaps matches TRBD2 (6 bases). CDR1 is SGHVS and CDR2 is FQNEAQ in the germline V gene. The CDR3 extends over 18 amino acids. V lost 0 bases and J 4 bases, leaving 20 bases between the germline ends. DNA for the CDR3: TGTGCCAGCAGCTTAGCGCGGGACGGCACGGGGTGGGCAGATACGCAGTATTTT. Translating gives CASSLARDGTGWADTQYF.

The rearrangement uses TRBV27 and TRBJ2-7; perhaps D is TRBD1 or TRBD2 (5 bases each). CDR3 size: 14 residues. Between the trimmed V and J ends, which lost 8 bases and 0 bases, there was a span of 14 bases. The germline CDR1 and CDR2 sequences are MNHEY and SMNVEV (reference sequence). CDR3 bases: TGTGCCAGCGCCCCTTGGGACCCCTCCTACGAGCAGTACTTC. Translated: CASAPWDPSYEQYF.

The V and J genes are TRBV4-1 and TRBJ2-3; D is ambiguous. This CDR3 has 16 amino acids. The V end was cut by 1 base, the J end by 1 base, with 12 bases between. Germline CDR1 and CDR2: MGHRA and YSYEKL. In DNA, the CDR3 is TGCGCCAGCAGCCAAGGCTACAGAACCGGCACAGATACGCAGTATTTT. It translates to CASSQGYRTGTDTQYF.

Concerning this clone: The identical CDR3 is also encoded by other nucleotide sequences in the sample. The chain combines TRBV6-5 with TRBJ1-1; possible D gene TRBD1, 6 bases. Germline V gene sequence: CDR1 MNHEY, CDR2 SVGAGI. Trimming took 0 bases from V and 4 from J, leaving 9 bases between them. The CDR3 totals 14 residues. CDR3: CASSYSGGSTEAFF. For the CDR3, the DNA is TGTGCCAGCAGTTACTCAGGGGGGAGCACTGAAGCTTTCTTT.

This chain uses TRBV28 with TRBJ1-1; unclear D gene. From germline, CDR1 is MDHEN and CDR2 SYDVKM. Trimming took off 6 bases at V and 6 bases at J, with 14 bases between the two ends. The length of the CDR3 is 13 residues. In DNA form, the CDR3 reads TGTGCCAGCAGACCGTCGAGGGTCCCTGAAGCTTTCTTT. Its translation: CASRPSRVPEAFF.

This clone was observed a single time. The chain links TRBV21-1 to TRBJ1-5; TRBD1 is taken as the D call from the table, unchecked against the DNA. TRBV21-1 is labeled a pseudogene. The CDR3 has 15 residues. CDR3 amino acids: CASSTGQGEDQPQHF. CDR3 DNA sequence: TGTGCCAGCAGCACGGGACAGGGGGAGGATCAGCCCCAGCATTTT.

In this sample, this clone turned up once. V is TRBV5-6 and J is TRBJ2-7; TRBD2 is a possible D gene (6 bases). CDR3 length: 15 amino acids. Trimming cost V 4 bases and J 5 bases, with 19 bases left between them. Germline lookup yields CDR1 SGHDT and CDR2 YYEEEE. The chain's CDR3 is CASSKGPRGTDEQYF. The CDR3 bases are TGTGCCAGCAGCAAAGGCCCCCGGGGGACCGACGAGCAGTACTTC.

The chain uses TRBV7-9 and TRBJ1-1; D is perhaps TRBD1 (5 bases). CDR1 is SEHNR and CDR2 is FQNEAQ in the germline V gene (reference sequence). This CDR3 region has 15 residues. Trimming pared 1 base from V and 2 bases from J, leaving 11 bases between. CDR3 bases: TGTGCCAGCAGCTTAGAGAGGACATTTAACACTGAAGCTTTCTTT. The encoded protein is CASSLERTFNTEAFF.

The J gene is TRBJ2-7, the V gene TRBV5-1, with 7 bases lining up with TRBD2. Looked up from germline, CDR1 is SGHRS and CDR2 is YFSETQ. Losses at the gene ends were 0 bases for V and 6 bases for J; bases not matched to a gene: 12. The CDR3 has 16 residues. The CDR3 is CASSLVGGSFLLEQYF. The CDR3 region has the DNA TGCGCCAGCAGCTTGGTTGGCGGGAGCTTCCTCCTCGAGCAGTACTTC.

The chain is built from TRBV28 and TRBJ1-2, with TRBD1 identical over 8 bases. The CDR3 is 12 residues long. V gave up 5 bases and J gave up 6 bases; unmatched junction bases: 2. Looked up from germline, CDR1 is MDHEN and CDR2 is SYDVKM. CDR3: CASSVRGHGYTF. The CDR3 DNA reads as TGTGCCAGCAGTGTCAGGGGGCATGGCTACACCTTC.

The CDR3 DNA reads as TGTGCCAGCTCACCAGTGGGGGTCACCGGGGAGCTGTTTTTT. Protein product: CASSPVGVTGELFF. The rearrangement uses TRBV18 and TRBJ2-2; perhaps D is TRBD1 or TRBD2 (5 bases each). V lost 2 bases and J 4 bases, leaving 8 bases between the germline ends. The CDR3 is made up of 14 amino acids. The germline V gene has CDR1 KGHSH and CDR2 LQKENI.

The J gene is TRBJ2-5, the V gene TRBV9; 9 bases map to TRBD1. The CDR3 spans 15 residues. V lost 4 bases to trimming and J lost 4 bases; unmatched junction nucleotides: 8. Germline V gene lookup returns CDR1 SGDLS and CDR2 YYNGEE. As DNA, the CDR3 is TGTGCCAGCAGCTCCCGGGACAGGGAAGGAGAGACCCAGTACTTC. It specifies CASSSRDREGETQYF.

The chain couples TRBV19 to TRBJ2-7; D gene ambiguous. There are 11 residues in the CDR3. V lost 7 bases, J lost 7 bases, and 11 bases lay in between. CDR1 is LNHDA, CDR2 SQIVND, per germline (reference sequence). The CDR3, as DNA: TGTGCCAGTACACTTGGCAGAGAGCAGTACTTC. This gives the protein CASTLGREQYF.

The chain joins TRBV28 to TRBJ2-7; no firm D call. The V end lost 3 bases, the J end lost 2 bases, and 11 bases lay between the germline ends. The germline V gene has CDR1 MDHEN and CDR2 SYDVKM. This CDR3 comprises 14 residues. The CDR3 DNA sequence: TGTGCCAGCAGTTTCGGTTTATCAGCCTACGAGCAGTACTTC. Its translation: CASSFGLSAYEQYF.

CDR3 loop: CASSPTRYNEQFF. The CDR3 bases are TGCGCCAGCAGCCCGACTAGGTACAATGAGCAGTTCTTC. This chain joins TRBV5-1 and TRBJ2-1; maybe TRBD2 (6 bases). The CDR3 is 13 amino acids. The germline CDR1 and CDR2 sequences are SGHRS and YFSETQ. The ends were cut back, 4 bases at V and 4 bases at J, with 9 bases in the middle. Looking up the rest from reference TRBV5-1 and TRBJ2-1 gives the full variable domain: KAGVTQTPRYLIKTRGQQVTLSCSPISGHRSVSWYQQTPGQGLQFLFEYFSETQRNKGNFPGRFSGRQFSNSRSEMNVSTLELGDSALYLCASSPTRYNEQFFGPGTRLTVL.

The chain combines TRBV6-1 with TRBJ1-1, with 9 positions matching TRBD1. V lost 6 bases and J lost 7; bases outside the gene matches: 6. CDR3 length equals 13 residues. The germline V gene encodes CDR1 MNHNS and CDR2 SASEGT. In nucleotides, the CDR3 is TGTGCCAGCAGGCCTACAGGGGGCTATGAAGCTTTCTTT. Its translation: CASRPTGGYEAFF.

This clone was picked up a small number of times. The chain is built from TRBV5-6 and TRBJ1-5, with D possibly matching TRBD1 (5 bases). CDR3 length: 16 residues. CDR1 is SGHDT and CDR2 is YYEEEE in the germline V gene. With 3 bases removed from V and 0 bases from J, the gap between germline ends came to 13 bases. CDR3 protein: CASSSQTDSSNQPQHF. CDR3 nucleotide sequence: TGTGCCAGCAGCTCACAGACAGACTCTAGCAATCAGCCCCAGCATTTT.

The gene calls are TRBV7-3 and TRBJ2-3; D may be TRBD1 or TRBD2 (5 bases each). Germline CDR1 is SGHTA and CDR2 is FQGTGA. V was pared by 2 bases and J by 4 bases, with 13 bases between. This CDR3 region has 15 residues. CDR3 amino acids: CASSLFGQGADTQYF. The CDR3 DNA follows: TGTGCCAGCAGCTTATTCGGCCAGGGAGCAGATACGCAGTATTTT. Variable domain in full (rest from reference TRBV7-3 and TRBJ2-3): GAGVSQTPSNKVTEKGKYVELRCDPISGHTALYWYRQSLGQGPEFLIYFQGTGAADDSGLPNDRFFAVRPEGSVSTLKIQRTERGDSAVYLCASSLFGQGADTQYFGPGTRLTVL.

The chain recombines TRBV10-3 with TRBJ2-5; D perhaps matches TRBD2 (5 bases). The CDR3 length is 13 residues. The V end lost 6 bases, the J end lost 5 bases, and 13 bases lay between the germline ends. The germline gives CDR1 ENHRY, CDR2 SYGVKD. The CDR3 is CAIRDSTAETQYF. Here the CDR3 DNA reads TGTGCCATCAGGGACTCCACCGCGGAGACCCAGTACTTC.

The chain recombines TRBV19 with TRBJ2-6; possibly TRBD2 for D (6 bases). V was trimmed by 3 bases and J by 0 bases, leaving 15 bases between them. Germline loops: CDR1 LNHDA, CDR2 SQIVND (reference sequence). CDR3 length equals 18 residues. CDR3 in amino acids: CASSMRRALASGANVLTF. The CDR3, as DNA: TGTGCCAGTAGTATGAGGAGGGCACTGGCCTCTGGGGCCAACGTCCTGACTTTC. Variable domain in full (rest from reference TRBV19 and TRBJ2-6): DGGITQSPKYLFRKEGQNVTLSCEQNLNHDAMYWYRQDPGQGLRLIYYSQIVNDFQKGDIAEGYSVSREKKESFPLTVTSAQKNPTAFYLCASSMRRALASGANVLTFGAGSRLTVL.

The chain joins TRBV5-1 to TRBJ1-4; D unresolved. The CDR3 loop spans 13 amino acids. Deletions cut 4 bases from V and 5 bases from J, with 9 bases between. Germline CDR1 SGHRS, CDR2 YFSETQ. In nucleotides, the CDR3 is TGCGCCAGCAGCCTCCGAAAGAATGAAAAACTGTTTTTT. Encoded protein: CASSLRKNEKLFF.

The chain uses TRBV5-1 and TRBJ1-1; D gene uncertain. This CDR3 comprises 14 residues. Germline V lookup: CDR1 SGHRS, CDR2 YFSETQ. The ends were cut back, 5 bases at V and 1 base at J, with 12 bases in the middle. In DNA, the CDR3 is TGCGCCAGCAGAGTGTACGACCCGAACACTGAAGCTTTCTTT. Translation: CASRVYDPNTEAFF.

The chain recombines TRBV27 with TRBJ2-7; 8 positions match TRBD1. V trimming: 5 bases; J trimming: 0 bases; junction bases outside the gene matches: 15. The CDR3 loop spans 18 amino acids. Germline CDR1 reads MNHEY; CDR2 reads SMNVEV (reference sequence). CDR3 amino acids: CASSPLSWTGPNSYEQYF. In DNA, the CDR3 is TGTGCCAGCAGTCCCCTCTCGTGGACAGGGCCAAACTCCTACGAGCAGTACTTC.

This clone showed up just once. This chain joins TRBV19 and TRBJ2-5, with D perhaps given as TRBD1 or TRBD2 (7 bases each). The CDR3 loop spans 16 amino acids. Germline V lookup: CDR1 LNHDA, CDR2 SQIVND (reference sequence). V was shortened by 5 bases and J by 4 bases, with 20 bases between the two germline ends. The CDR3 loop reads CASSATSGGGLETQYF. The CDR3, as DNA: TGTGCCAGTAGTGCCACTTCAGGGGGAGGGTTAGAGACCCAGTACTTC. Full variable domain (rest looked up from reference TRBV19 and TRBJ2-5): DGGITQSPKYLFRKEGQNVTLSCEQNLNHDAMYWYRQDPGQGLRLIYYSQIVNDFQKGDIAEGYSVSREKKESFPLTVTSAQKNPTAFYLCASSATSGGGLETQYFGPGTRLLVL.